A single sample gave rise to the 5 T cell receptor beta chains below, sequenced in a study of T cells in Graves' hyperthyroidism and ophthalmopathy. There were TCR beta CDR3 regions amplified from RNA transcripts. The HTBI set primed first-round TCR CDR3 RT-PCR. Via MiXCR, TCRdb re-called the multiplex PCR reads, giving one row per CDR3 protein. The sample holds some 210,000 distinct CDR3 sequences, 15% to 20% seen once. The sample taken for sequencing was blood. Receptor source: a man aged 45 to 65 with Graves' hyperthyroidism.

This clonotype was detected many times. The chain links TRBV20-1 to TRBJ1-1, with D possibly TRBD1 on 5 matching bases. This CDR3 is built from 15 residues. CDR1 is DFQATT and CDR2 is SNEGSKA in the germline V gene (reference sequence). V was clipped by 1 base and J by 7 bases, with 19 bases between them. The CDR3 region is CSARAPAGRENEAFF. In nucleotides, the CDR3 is TGCAGTGCTAGAGCCCCGGCGGGGCGGGAAAATGAAGCTTTCTTT.

This CDR3 is CASSLDPGTYPFGANVLTF. DNA of the CDR3: TGCGCCAGCAGCTTAGATCCCGGGACCTACCCCTTTGGGGCCAACGTCCTGACTTTC. J is TRBJ2-6 and V is TRBV5-1; D may match TRBD1 or TRBD2 (5 bases each). Looked up from germline, CDR1 is SGHRS and CDR2 is YFSETQ. The CDR3 consists of 19 residues. V shed 2 bases and J shed 3 bases, with 21 bases lying between them.

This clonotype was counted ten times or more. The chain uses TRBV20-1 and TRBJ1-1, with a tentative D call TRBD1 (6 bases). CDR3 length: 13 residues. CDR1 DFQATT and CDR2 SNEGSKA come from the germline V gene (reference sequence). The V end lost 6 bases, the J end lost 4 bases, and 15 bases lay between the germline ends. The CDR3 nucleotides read TGCAGTGCAGGGGGAAGCAAGATCACTGAAGCTTTCTTT. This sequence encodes CSAGGSKITEAFF.

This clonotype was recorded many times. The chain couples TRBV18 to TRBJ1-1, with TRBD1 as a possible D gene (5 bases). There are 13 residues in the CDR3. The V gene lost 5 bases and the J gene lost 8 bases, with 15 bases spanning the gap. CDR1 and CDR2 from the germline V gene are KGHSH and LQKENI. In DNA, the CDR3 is TGTGCCAGCTCAGCGAACAAGGGGCACGAAGCTTTCTTT. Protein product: CASSANKGHEAFF. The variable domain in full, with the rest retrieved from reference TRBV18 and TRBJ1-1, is NAGVMQNPRHLVRRRGQEARLRCSPMKGHSHVYWYRQLPEEGLKFMVYLQKENIIDESGMPKERFSAEFPKEGPSILRIQQVVRGDSAAYFCASSANKGHEAFFGQGTRLTVV.

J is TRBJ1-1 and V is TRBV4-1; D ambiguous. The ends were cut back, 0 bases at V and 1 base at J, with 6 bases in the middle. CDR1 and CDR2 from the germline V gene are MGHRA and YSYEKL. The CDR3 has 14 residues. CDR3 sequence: CASSQEGWNTEAFF. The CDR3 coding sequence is TGCGCCAGCAGCCAAGAGGGATGGAACACTGAAGCTTTCTTT.